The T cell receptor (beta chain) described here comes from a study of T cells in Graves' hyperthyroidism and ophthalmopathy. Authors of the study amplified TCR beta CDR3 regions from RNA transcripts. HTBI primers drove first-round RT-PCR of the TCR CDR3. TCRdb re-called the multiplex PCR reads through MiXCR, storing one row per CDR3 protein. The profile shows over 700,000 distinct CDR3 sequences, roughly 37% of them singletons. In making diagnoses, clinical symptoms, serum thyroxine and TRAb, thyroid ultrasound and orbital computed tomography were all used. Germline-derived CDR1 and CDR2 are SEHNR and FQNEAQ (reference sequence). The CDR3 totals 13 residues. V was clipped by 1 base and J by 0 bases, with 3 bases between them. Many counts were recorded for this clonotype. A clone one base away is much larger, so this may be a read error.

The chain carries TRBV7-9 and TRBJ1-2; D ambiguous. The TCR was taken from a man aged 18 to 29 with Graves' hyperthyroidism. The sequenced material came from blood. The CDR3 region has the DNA TGTGCCAGCAGCTTAGAAGCTAACTATGGCTACACCTTC. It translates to CASSLEANYGYTF.